Given below is one T cell receptor (beta chain) in context. The source of the sample is a study of blood T cells in healthy people across ages. Peripheral blood from each donor was collected in a volume of about 9.9 milliliters. Using a J-beta primer mix together with a sample-barcoded 5' primer, a second PCR was run for roughly 7 to 11 cycles. TCRdb itself ran the 5' RACE reads through MiXCR, one entry per CDR3 protein. The sample lists some 1,000,000 distinct CDR3 sequences, approximately 25% occurring once. These data are also associated with another study on T cells of mothers and their children. That investigation notes: Several million TCR beta reads per child versus over 9.5 million per mother. Slightly higher overlap, not significant, was seen in related mother-child pairs than in unrelated pairs.

The sample was blood. The sequence came from a girl aged 2 to 9 in good health.

For the CDR3, the DNA is TGTGCCACCAGTATTCAGGACGGCTACAATGAGCAGTTCTTC. Translating it yields CATSIQDGYNEQFF. This sequence joins TRBV24-1 and TRBJ2-1; D ambiguous. CDR3 length equals 14 residues. The V gene lost 6 bases and the J gene lost 3 bases, with 11 bases spanning the gap. The germline V gene encodes CDR1 KGHDR and CDR2 SFDVKD.